A selection of T cell receptor beta chains follows, all from one sample in a study of graft-versus-host responses after intestinal transplantation. No antigens are known for them. Method: immunoSEQ multiplex PCR; TCRdb's copy keeps in-frame clones and lacks some. The sample shows 60,000 to 80,000 clones, 80% to 95% of them seen only once. This material consisted of unstimulated CD8+ T cells sorted from spleen or lymph node cells, taken before intestinal transplant. All receptors derive from a human donor who received an intestinal transplant. Each CDR3 is given with its conserved first and last residue. The D gene is left open where the match is weak.

j_call	v_call	d_call	cdr3_nt	cdr3_aa
TRBJ1-4	TRBV5-6	-	TGTGCCAGCAGCCCCACAAGAGGAACTTCTAATGAAAAACTGTTTTTT	CASSPTRGTSNEKLFF
TRBJ1-1	TRBV27	-	TGTGCCAGCAGTTTATCGTTACTCACTGAAGCTTTCTTT	CASSLSLLTEAFF
TRBJ1-4	TRBV7-6	-	TGTGCCAGCAGCTTACGGTTTCAGCGTGCAACTAATGAAAAACTGTTTTTT	CASSLRFQRATNEKLFF
TRBJ1-4	TRBV7-9	-	TGTGCCAGCAGCTTAGGGGCCCCGGGGGGGCCGGAGGGGCTGTTTTTT	CASSLGAPGGPEGLFF
TRBJ1-3	TRBV9	-	TGTGCCAGCAGCGTAGGTTCAGGCATTCCTACCTCTGGAAACACCATATATTTT	CASSVGSGIPTSGNTIYF
TRBJ2-2	TRBV2	TRBD2	TGTGCCGGCGGGGGGACCTATAAGACCGGGGAGCTGTTTTTT	CAGGGTYKTGELFF
TRBJ1-4	TRBV7-6	-	TGTGCCAGCAGCCCCGGGGAGGGGAGGGATGAAAAACTGTTTTTT	CASSPGEGRDEKLFF
TRBJ2-1	TRBV7-9	TRBD2	TGTGCCAGCATCGGGACTAGCGGGGGCGGGTCCTACAATGAGCAGTTCTTC	CASIGTSGGGSYNEQFF
TRBJ1-2	TRBV6-5	-	TGTGCCAGCAGTTACTCCTCCGGGTCCTCGTATGGCTACACCTTC	CASSYSSGSSYGYTF
TRBJ2-5	TRBV27	-	TGTGCCAGCAGTAACCAGTACCAAGAGACCCAGTACTTC	CASSNQYQETQYF
TRBJ2-7	TRBV2	-	TGTGCCAGCAGTCCCCCCAACTACGAGCAGTACTTC	CASSPPNYEQYF